The 15 T cell receptor beta chains in this list originate from one sample, sequenced in a study of CD8 T cells in ankylosing spondylitis. Study results and limitations: What appeared characteristic of ankylosing spondylitis blood was a TCR beta motif of under 10 highly homologous variants.

These receptors' targets are unknown. MiXCR, applied by TCRdb to the 5' RACE reads, yields one record per CDR3 protein. There are 500,000 to 550,000 distinct CDR3 sequences in the sample; about an eighth occur only once, and about 6.8% lies in the top ten. Sequenced material: blood, either unsorted or a sorted T cell fraction (not recorded which). The receptors were gathered from a male donor with ankylosing spondylitis.

The J gene is TRBJ2-1, the V gene TRBV20-1; D is possibly TRBD2 (6 bases). This CDR3 is built from 12 residues. Looked up from germline, CDR1 is DFQATT and CDR2 is SNEGSKA (reference sequence). The V end lost 7 bases, the J end lost 4 bases, and 11 bases lay between the germline ends. The DNA for the CDR3 is TGCAGTGGACGGGAGAGTTACAATGAGCAGTTCTTC. Protein: CSGRESYNEQFF.

Many counts were recorded for this clonotype. V gene TRBV5-1 combines with J gene TRBJ2-3; D is ambiguous. The germline gives CDR1 SGHRS, CDR2 YFSETQ. Deletions cut 9 bases from V and 0 bases from J, with 8 bases between. This CDR3 has 12 amino acids. CDR3: CATRLSTDTQYF. The CDR3 DNA follows: TGCGCCACCCGTCTGAGCACAGATACGCAGTATTTT.

This clonotype was detected many times. This sequence joins TRBV29-1 and TRBJ2-2; TRBD1 matches at 10 bases. Unmatched junction bases numbered 4, after V lost 6 bases and J lost 6 bases. CDR1 and CDR2 (germline): SQVTM, ANQGSEA. The CDR3 has 13 amino acids. The CDR3 DNA sequence: TGCAGCGTCCAAGGGACAGGGGCCGGGGAGCTGTTTTTT. It yields the protein CSVQGTGAGELFF.

This clonotype was recorded a few times. This chain links TRBV7-2 with TRBJ2-1, with D possibly matching TRBD2 (5 bases). Germline V lookup: CDR1 SGHTA, CDR2 FQGNSA. The CDR3 length is 14 residues. Trimming shortened V by 2 bases and J by 12 bases, and 17 bases separated the two germline ends. For the CDR3, the DNA is TGTGCCAGCAGCTTACTTTTCGAGGGTTCTTCGCAGTTCTTC. Translated: CASSLLFEGSSQFF.

There are many counts of this clonotype. V and J are TRBV10-3 and TRBJ1-1, with 9 positions matching TRBD1. The junction had 11 bases not matched to a gene; V was cut back by 5 bases and J by 4 bases. The CDR3 loop spans 16 amino acids. In germline, CDR1 is ENHRY, CDR2 SYGVKD. Here the CDR3 reads CAISTARTGEVTEAFF. The CDR3 DNA reads as TGTGCCATCAGTACCGCCAGGACAGGGGAAGTCACTGAAGCTTTCTTT.

This clonotype was counted between two and nine times. This rearrangement joins TRBV27 to TRBJ2-1, with 9 bases that match TRBD2. Losses at the gene ends were 6 bases for V and 5 bases for J; bases not matched to a gene: 8. Germline-derived CDR1 and CDR2 are MNHEY and SMNVEV (reference sequence). This CDR3 has 15 amino acids. Written as DNA, the CDR3 is TGTGCCAGCAGCGCCGGGACTAGCAGGCACAATGAGCAGTTCTTC. It is translated as CASSAGTSRHNEQFF.

V is TRBV9 and J is TRBJ2-3; 7 nucleotides align to TRBD2. The junction had 12 bases not matched to a gene; V was cut back by 4 bases and J by 4 bases. This CDR3 has 16 residues. In germline, CDR1 is SGDLS, CDR2 YYNGEE. DNA of the CDR3: TGTGCCAGCAGCCCAAACCCCGGCGGGAGTGCAGATACGCAGTATTTT. This sequence encodes CASSPNPGGSADTQYF.

This clonotype was seen more than once but under ten times. The V gene is TRBV3-1, the J gene TRBJ2-3, with D hard to call. Germline CDR1 LGHDT, CDR2 YNNKEL (reference sequence). The CDR3 sequence is 13 residues long. The V end lost 2 bases, the J end lost 0 bases, and 3 bases lay between the germline ends. The CDR3 DNA reads as TGTGCCAGCAGCCAAAGTAGCACAGATACGCAGTATTTT. Its protein is CASSQSSTDTQYF.

The chain is built from TRBV5-5 and TRBJ1-5; no reliable D call. Deletions cut 2 bases from V and 5 bases from J, with 17 bases between. Germline CDR1 is SGHKS and CDR2 is YYEKEE (reference sequence). The CDR3 covers 16 residues. CDR3 sequence reads: CASSLSGEGSYQPQHF. The DNA of the CDR3 is TGTGCCAGCAGCTTAAGTGGGGAGGGCAGTTATCAGCCCCAGCATTTT.

The chain recombines TRBV11-2 with TRBJ2-1; 8 positions match TRBD2. The junction had 6 bases not matched to a gene; V was cut back by 1 base and J by 7 bases. Germline V CDR1 and CDR2: SGHAT, FQNNGV. This CDR3 is 15 amino acids long. In DNA, the CDR3 is TGTGCCAGCAGCTTAGTAGGACTAGCCTCTAATGAGCAGTTCTTC. It codes for CASSLVGLASNEQFF.

The table lists this clonotype with many counts. V usage is TRBV20-1 and J usage is TRBJ1-2; 8 nucleotides match TRBD1. V gave up 4 bases and J gave up 7 bases; unmatched junction bases: 2. Germline-derived CDR1 and CDR2 are DFQATT and SNEGSKA (reference sequence). The CDR3 is 11 residues long. The CDR3 DNA reads TGCAGTGCTACGGACAGGGCTGGCTACACCTTC. Protein sequence: CSATDRAGYTF.

The sample holds a few counts of this clonotype. The chain is built from TRBV14 and TRBJ2-7, with D possibly TRBD2 on 5 matching bases. The V end lost 5 bases, the J end lost 4 bases, and 9 bases lay between the germline ends. This CDR3 spans 12 amino acids. The V gene's germline CDR1 is SGHDN and CDR2 FVKESK. The CDR3 DNA follows: TGTGCCAGCAGCAGGACTCGGTACGAGCAGTACGTC. It is translated as CASSRTRYEQYV.

This clonotype was observed a few times. The chain is built from TRBV2 and TRBJ2-1; the D is unclear. Germline CDR1 is SNHLY and CDR2 is FYNNEI. The CDR3 runs to 11 residues. V shed 6 bases and J shed 15 bases, with 15 bases lying between them. The CDR3: CASRSETRGFF. The CDR3 nucleotides are TGTGCCAGCAGGAGTGAGACCCGTGGGTTCTTC. The full variable domain, with the rest looked up from reference TRBV2 and TRBJ2-1, is EPEVTQTPSHQVTQMGQEVILRCVPISNHLYFYWYRQILGQKVEFLVSFYNNEISEKSEIFDDQFSVERPDGSNFTLKIRSTKLEDSAMYFCASRSETRGFFGPGTRLTVL.

The chain's CDR3 is CASSEMRRSEQFF. The CDR3 nucleotides read TGTGCCAGCAGTGAGATGAGACGGAGCGAGCAGTTCTTC. The chain recombines TRBV2 with TRBJ2-1, with D uncertain. This CDR3 contains 13 residues. Germline values: CDR1 SNHLY, CDR2 FYNNEI. Trimming took off 3 bases at V and 10 bases at J, with 13 bases between the two ends.

The chain couples TRBV25-1 to TRBJ2-2; D tentatively fits TRBD1 or TRBD2 (5 bases each). CDR1 and CDR2 from the germline V gene are MGHDK and SYGVNS. CDR3 size: 17 residues. Trimming cost V 1 base and J 1 base, with 13 bases left between them. The CDR3 is CASSEFGTPMNTGELFF. CDR3 DNA sequence: TGTGCCAGCAGTGAATTTGGGACGCCGATGAACACCGGGGAGCTGTTTTTT. The whole variable domain, remainder taken from reference TRBV25-1 and TRBJ2-2, is EADIYQTPRYLVIGTGKKITLECSQTMGHDKMYWYQQDPGMELHLIHYSYGVNSTEKGDLSSESTVSRIRTEHFPLTLESARPSHTSQYLCASSEFGTPMNTGELFFGEGSRLTVL.